This is a list of T cell receptor beta chains from one sample in a study of early T cells in non-severe SARS-CoV-2 infection. TCRdb re-called the 5' RACE reads through MiXCR, storing one row per CDR3 protein. The repertoire holds 50,000 to 70,000 distinct CDR3 sequences, roughly 8.4% seen once, with about 3.4% in the top ten. Specimen: whole blood. The origin of the receptors is an adult who was a healthcare worker with PCR-confirmed SARS-CoV-2 infection or an uninfected control (not recorded which). The CDR3 runs from the conserved cysteine through the conserved F or W. A D gene is named only where the DNA matches it firmly. Clone size is shown for a subset of rows, as once, few, many or a class of expanded clone.

j_call v_call d_call clone_size cdr3_nt cdr3_aa
TRBJ2-1 TRBV3-1 TRBD2 . TGTGCCAGCAGCCAAGAGTCTAGCGGGAGGCCACACTCTTTC CASSQESSGRPHSF
TRBJ2-3 TRBV7-3 TRBD1 few TGTGCCAGCAGCTTAAGAGACAGGGATGAAGATACGCAGTATTTT CASSLRDRDEDTQYF
TRBJ2-7 TRBV15 . many TGTGCCACCAGCAGAGATCGGGGTTGGAGCGAGCAGTACTTC CATSRDRGWSEQYF
TRBJ2-3 TRBV20-1 TRBD1 few TGCAGTGCTAGCGGGACAGCCGAACGGGGCACAGATACGCAGTATTTT CSASGTAERGTDTQYF
TRBJ1-1 TRBV7-9 TRBD1 many TGTGCCAGCAGCGGCGACAGGGGAACTGAAGCTTTCTTT CASSGDRGTEAFF
TRBJ1-1 TRBV18 . few TGTGTCAGCTTTCTAGTTGGGACTGAAGCTTTCTTT CVSFLVGTEAFF
TRBJ2-7 TRBV28 . many TGTGCCAGCAATTTAGAAAGGGGGATGATATTC CASNLERGMIF
TRBJ2-5 TRBV11-3 . few TGTGCCAGCAGCTTATTTCCACCCACAGGTCTCGGGGAGACCCAGTACTTC CASSLFPPTGLGETQYF
TRBJ2-7 TRBV5-1 . many TGCGCCAGCAGCCTGACGGGGGATACCAACTCCTACGAGCAGTACTTC CASSLTGDTNSYEQYF
TRBJ2-7 TRBV18 TRBD1 . TGTGCCAGCTCACCCGACGACAGGGCAAACTACGAGCAGTACTTC CASSPDDRANYEQYF
TRBJ1-5 TRBV18 . few TGTGCCAGCTCACCAACAGGAGCAGAGAGGCCCCAGCATTTT CASSPTGAERPQHF
TRBJ2-7 TRBV9 . many TGTGCCAGCAGCGTTGAGAGCGGCACCTACGAGCAGTACTTC CASSVESGTYEQYF
TRBJ2-7 TRBV28 . many TGTGCCAGCAGGTCGTTTAGCGGCACCTCCTACGAGCAGTACTTC CASRSFSGTSYEQYF
TRBJ1-4 TRBV27 . many TGTGCCAGCAGGGAGGCTGGGGCAACTAATGAAAAACTGTTTTTT CASREAGATNEKLFF
TRBJ2-6 TRBV5-4 . . TGTGCCAGCAGCTCGCAGGTACTCTCTGGGGCCAACGTCCTGACTTTC CASSSQVLSGANVLTF
TRBJ2-1 TRBV3-1 TRBD1 . TGTGCCAGCAGCCCAGGGGGAGATGAGCAGTTCTTC CASSPGGDEQFF
TRBJ1-2 TRBV28 . few TGTGCCAGCAGTTTATTAGGGTCTAACTATGGCTACACCTTC CASSLLGSNYGYTF
TRBJ2-1 TRBV27 . many TGTGCCAGCAGTTTATCCGGACCCTCCTACAATGAGCAGTTCTTC CASSLSGPSYNEQFF
TRBJ2-1 TRBV10-3 . few TGTGCCATCAGTGAGTTCGAACGGGACACCAATGAGCAGTTCTTC CAISEFERDTNEQFF
TRBJ2-3 TRBV5-1 TRBD1 few TGCGCCAGCAGTAAGGGGGCCACCGATACGCAGTATTTT CASSKGATDTQYF
TRBJ2-1 TRBV5-6 TRBD1 . TGTGCCAGCAGCAAAGGGGGCCCCAATGAGCAGTTCTTC CASSKGGPNEQFF
TRBJ2-1 TRBV28 TRBD1 . TGTGCCAGCACGAGGACAGGGCGGGCCAATGAGCAGTTCTTC CASTRTGRANEQFF
TRBJ2-2 TRBV2 . few TGTGCCAGCAGTTCCCACCAGAGCAACACCGGGGAGCTGTTTTTT CASSSHQSNTGELFF
TRBJ1-1 TRBV7-8 TRBD1 few TGTGCCAGCAGCTTGGCCGTAGGACAGGGGGCCCACACTGAAGCTTTCTTT CASSLAVGQGAHTEAFF
TRBJ2-3 TRBV11-3 TRBD1 few TGTGCCAGCAGCTTCCGACAGGGTGATACGCAGTATTTT CASSFRQGDTQYF
TRBJ2-3 TRBV24-1 . many TGTGCCACCATGGGCCGGGAGAGCACAGATACGCAGTATTTT CATMGRESTDTQYF
TRBJ2-5 TRBV3-1 . many TGTGCCAGCAGCCAAGCCGGCGGGCAAGAGACCCAGTACTTC CASSQAGGQETQYF